This entry lists 5 T cell receptor beta chains sequenced from one sample in a study of blood T cell repertoires in COVID-19. Clones were read by immunoSEQ multiplex PCR, and TCRdb kept only the in-frame ones, dropping some. The table has 200,000 to 250,000 clones, more than 65% seen once; the top ten hold 4% to 4.5%. The specimen sequenced was peripheral blood. These receptors were obtained from a woman in her thirties or forties with active or convalescent COVID-19.

This clone was picked up one time. The gene calls are TRBV7-9 and TRBJ1-6; D might be TRBD1 (5 bases). The CDR3 sequence is 18 residues long. V shed 2 bases and J shed 0 bases, with 14 bases lying between them. The germline V gene encodes CDR1 SEHNR and CDR2 FQNEAQ (reference sequence). CDR3 region: CASSLYGDLSSYNSPLHF. Written as DNA, the CDR3 is TGTGCCAGCAGCTTATACGGGGACTTAAGCTCCTATAATTCACCCCTCCACTTT.

This clone has a handful of counts. The chain is built from TRBV5-1 and TRBJ1-3; D is perhaps TRBD1 (6 bases). Trimming shortened V by 4 bases and J by 1 base, and 12 bases separated the two germline ends. Germline lookup yields CDR1 SGHRS and CDR2 YFSETQ. CDR3 length equals 15 residues. This chain's CDR3 is CASSLQTGSGNTIYF. CDR3 in DNA: TGCGCCAGCAGCCTTCAAACAGGGTCTGGAAACACCATATATTTT.

The rearrangement uses TRBV19 and TRBJ2-3, with D possibly being TRBD1 (5 bases). CDR1 is LNHDA, CDR2 SQIVND, per germline (reference sequence). The CDR3 has 15 residues. V gave up 8 bases and J gave up 0 bases, with 15 bases separating them. CDR3 sequence (DNA): TGTGCCAGTGGACGAGTTGACAGTAGCACAGATACGCAGTATTTT. This sequence encodes CASGRVDSSTDTQYF.

The chain recombines TRBV30 with TRBJ2-3; 8 bases map to TRBD2. CDR1 and CDR2 (germline): GTSNPN, SVGIG (reference sequence). CDR3 length: 14 amino acids. J gave up 5 bases and V 5 bases, and 9 bases lay outside the gene matches. The CDR3 sequence: CAWDSGVGRDTQYF. CDR3 nucleotides: TGTGCCTGGGATAGCGGGGTCGGGCGAGATACGCAGTATTTT.

The rearrangement links TRBV5-6 to TRBJ1-1; D call uncertain. Germline loops: CDR1 SGHDT, CDR2 YYEEEE. Between the trimmed V and J ends, which lost 0 bases and 1 base, there was a span of 7 bases. The CDR3 is 14 residues long. CDR3: CASSLAGWNTEAFF. The CDR3 DNA is TGTGCCAGCAGCTTGGCCGGGTGGAACACTGAAGCTTTCTTT.